This T cell receptor (beta chain) was sequenced in a study of blood T cells in healthy people across ages. General study points: CMV status of donors was not determined, possibly confounding expanded clonotype changes. Fewer expanded clones and more diversity marked long-lived versus aged donors.

Details on this clonotype: Antigen: not known. The junction shows a germline mismatch at one end, possibly a read error.

Donors ranged from roughly 6 to 95 years old and were healthy Caucasians in Russia. Alongside a J-beta primer mix, a sample-barcoded 5' primer served in a second PCR lasting roughly 7 to 11 cycles. TCRdb re-analysed the 5' RACE reads in MiXCR, keeping a single row per CDR3 protein. The data show fewer than 2,000,000 distinct CDR3 sequences, about 32% seen once. CDR1 and CDR2 (germline): MDHEN, SYDVKM. The CDR3 is 17 amino acids. The chain links TRBV28 to TRBJ2-3; 10 bases line up with TRBD2. Sequenced: blood. This TCR was recovered from a woman in her twenties or thirties in good health. The CDR3 loop is CASILAGGTGGADTQYF. The CDR3 bases are TGTGCCAGCATTTTAGCGGGAGGTACCGGGGGCGCAGATACGCAGTATTTT. Combining the CDR3 with reference TRBV28 and TRBJ2-3 gives the whole variable domain DVKVTQSSRYLVKRTGEKVFLECVQDMDHENMFWYRQDPGLGLRLIYFSYDVKMKEKGDIPEGYSVSREKKERFSLILESASTNQTSMYLCASILAGGTGGADTQYFGPGTRLTVL.